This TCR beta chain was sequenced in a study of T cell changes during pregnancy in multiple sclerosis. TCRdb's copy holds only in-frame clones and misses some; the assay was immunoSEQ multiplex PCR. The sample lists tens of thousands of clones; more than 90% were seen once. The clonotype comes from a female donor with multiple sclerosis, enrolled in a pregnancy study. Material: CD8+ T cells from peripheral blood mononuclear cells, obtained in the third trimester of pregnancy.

Written as DNA, the CDR3 is TGCGCCAGCAGCCAAGGACAGGATAGCAATCAGCCCCAGCATTTT. Amino acids: CASSQGQDSNQPQHF. The chain recombines TRBV4-1 with TRBJ1-5; a possible D gene is TRBD1 (6 bases). Germline CDR1 reads MGHRA; CDR2 reads YSYEKL. Trimming took 1 base from V and 0 from J, leaving 7 bases between them. This CDR3 region has 15 residues.